Listed here are 18 T cell receptor beta chains from one sample, sequenced in a study of cytomegalovirus exposure and HLA in healthy donors. PCR employed 60 Vbeta and 13 Jbeta primers. Here immunoSEQ multiplex PCR was the method, and the copy in TCRdb shows in-frame clones only, minus some. The table includes about 170,000 clones, around three quarters detected once. Sequenced sample: PBMCs. The receptors originated from a woman aged 25 to 39 in good health and CMV-seropositive.

A few counts support this clone. The chain joins TRBV30 to TRBJ1-4; D unclear. From germline, CDR1 is GTSNPN and CDR2 SVGIG (reference sequence). The CDR3 is 14 amino acids. Trimming removed 2 bases from V and 4 bases from J, with 11 bases in between. The CDR3 DNA sequence: TGTGCCTGGAGTCGGACGGACTTTAATGAAAAACTGTTTTTT. Protein product: CAWSRTDFNEKLFF.

The chain is built from TRBV4-1 and TRBJ1-2; D perhaps matches TRBD1 (6 bases). The CDR3 loop spans 14 amino acids. The germline CDR1 and CDR2 sequences are MGHRA and YSYEKL. Between the trimmed V and J ends, which lost 0 bases and 8 bases, there was a span of 13 bases. CDR3 in amino acids: CASSQDRGARGYTF. DNA for the CDR3: TGCGCCAGCAGCCAAGATCGGGGGGCAAGGGGCTACACCTTC.

V usage is TRBV18 and J usage is TRBJ2-6; D perhaps matches TRBD1 (5 bases). The CDR3 loop spans 15 amino acids. Germline V lookup: CDR1 KGHSH, CDR2 LQKENI. Trimming left V 1 base short and J 3 bases short, with 7 bases between. The CDR3: CASSPQGYGANVLTF. The CDR3 coding sequence is TGTGCCAGCTCACCACAGGGGTATGGGGCCAACGTCCTGACTTTC. The entire variable domain, with the rest obtained from reference TRBV18 and TRBJ2-6, is as follows: NAGVMQNPRHLVRRRGQEARLRCSPMKGHSHVYWYRQLPEEGLKFMVYLQKENIIDESGMPKERFSAEFPKEGPSILRIQQVVRGDSAAYFCASSPQGYGANVLTFGAGSRLTVL.

The rearrangement uses TRBV30 and TRBJ2-1; the match to TRBD1 covers 8 bases. V gave up 0 bases and J gave up 2 bases; unmatched junction bases: 9. The CDR3 contains 17 residues. Germline lookup yields CDR1 GTSNPN and CDR2 SVGIG (reference sequence). Here the CDR3 DNA reads TGTGCCTGGAGTGTAAGACAGGGGTCGGTTACCTACAATGAGCAGTTCTTC. Translation gives CAWSVRQGSVTYNEQFF.

This chain joins TRBV29-1 and TRBJ2-3, with a possible D match to TRBD2 (5 bases). V was cut by 0 bases and J by 1 base, with 14 bases left in between. Germline V CDR1 and CDR2: SQVTM, ANQGSEA. The CDR3 contains 16 residues. The CDR3 DNA is TGCAGCGTTGAAGATTACCGTCTGAGGGGCACAGATACGCAGTATTTT. Its translation is CSVEDYRLRGTDTQYF.

This rearrangement joins TRBV19 to TRBJ2-6; TRBD1 matches 10 bases. Germline V gene lookup returns CDR1 LNHDA and CDR2 SQIVND (reference sequence). The CDR3 runs 19 residues. J was trimmed by 0 bases and V by 6 bases; bases with no gene match: 11. The CDR3, as DNA: TGTGCCAGTAGAGGGTCGGGACAGGGGTTAAGCTCTGGGGCCAACGTCCTGACTTTC. Translated, it gives CASRGSGQGLSSGANVLTF. The variable domain in full, with the rest retrieved from reference TRBV19 and TRBJ2-6, is DGGITQSPKYLFRKEGQNVTLSCEQNLNHDAMYWYRQDPGQGLRLIYYSQIVNDFQKGDIAEGYSVSREKKESFPLTVTSAQKNPTAFYLCASRGSGQGLSSGANVLTFGAGSRLTVL.

This chain uses TRBV2 with TRBJ2-2; maybe TRBD2 (7 bases). Trimming took 4 bases from V and 6 from J, leaving 15 bases between them. Germline CDR1 reads SNHLY; CDR2 reads FYNNEI. This CDR3 is 15 amino acids long. The CDR3 is CASSGGGGLPGELFF. Written as DNA, the CDR3 is TGTGCCAGCAGTGGGGGAGGGGGACTACCCGGGGAGCTGTTTTTT.

This rearrangement joins TRBV5-1 to TRBJ2-2; TRBD2 aligns across 14 bases. V was pared by 4 bases and J by 5 bases, with 10 bases of the junction left unmatched. Germline lookup yields CDR1 SGHRS and CDR2 YFSETQ. CDR3 length equals 18 residues. The CDR3 DNA follows: TGCGCCAGCAGCGTTCTCGGGACTAGCGGGAGTAGTACCGGGGAGCTGTTTTTT. The encoded protein is CASSVLGTSGSSTGELFF.

This clone was seen only once. This chain links TRBV27 with TRBJ1-3, with D hard to call. The CDR3 spans 15 residues. CDR1 is MNHEY and CDR2 is SMNVEV in the germline V gene (reference sequence). Trimming stripped 5 bases from V and 0 bases from J, with 11 bases between. The CDR3 loop reads CASSQRGISGNTIYF. The DNA of the CDR3 is TGTGCCAGCAGTCAACGCGGTATCTCTGGAAACACCATATATTTT.

The chain's CDR3 is CASRKGAAGNTIYF. The CDR3 DNA sequence: TGTGCCAGTAGGAAGGGGGCAGCTGGAAACACCATATATTTT. This rearrangement joins TRBV19 to TRBJ1-3; 7 bases match TRBD1. This CDR3 region has 14 residues. Per germline, CDR1 LNHDA and CDR2 SQIVND (reference sequence). The V segment lost 6 bases and the J segment 2 bases; nucleotides outside the gene matches: 4.

This clone appeared once. The genes are TRBV2 and TRBJ1-5, with TRBD1 matching over 12 bases. With V trimmed by 7 bases and J by 2 bases, 3 bases remained unmatched. The germline V gene has CDR1 SNHLY and CDR2 FYNNEI. This CDR3 comprises 15 residues. The CDR3 here is CASTGTGGGNQPQHF. DNA of the CDR3: TGTGCCAGCACCGGGACAGGGGGCGGCAATCAGCCCCAGCATTTT.

The V gene is TRBV5-6, the J gene TRBJ2-2; TRBD1 aligns across 11 bases. V dropped 4 bases and J dropped 6; count of bases not matched to a gene: 14. The CDR3 consists of 18 residues. Germline V gene sequence: CDR1 SGHDT, CDR2 YYEEEE. CDR3 loop: CASSTLDGQGAFSGELFF. For the CDR3, the DNA is TGTGCCAGCAGCACCCTCGACGGACAGGGGGCGTTTTCCGGGGAGCTGTTTTTT. Based on the CDR3 plus reference TRBV5-6 and TRBJ2-2, the full variable domain is DAGVTQSPTHLIKTRGQQVTLRCSPKSGHDTVSWYQQALGQGPQFIFQYYEEEERQRGNFPDRFSGHQFPNYSSELNVNALLLGDSALYLCASSTLDGQGAFSGELFFGEGSRLTVL.

The gene calls are TRBV7-2 and TRBJ2-1, with 7 bases aligning to TRBD2. Trimming cost V 6 bases and J 16 bases; bases outside gene matches: 9. The germline V gene encodes CDR1 SGHTA and CDR2 FQGNSA. This CDR3 region has 11 residues. The CDR3 nucleotides are TGTGCCAGCAGATGGGAGGGTGGCTCTTTCTTC. It specifies CASRWEGGSFF. The full variable domain, in which reference TRBV7-2 and TRBJ2-1 provide the parts outside the CDR3, is GAGVSQSPSNKVTEKGKDVELRCDPISGHTALYWYRQSLGQGLEFLIYFQGNSAPDKSGLPSDRFSAERTGGSVSTLTIQRTQQEDSAVYLCASRWEGGSFFGPGTRLTVL.

The gene calls are TRBV9 and TRBJ2-3; 8 bases align to TRBD2. The V gene end was trimmed by 1 base and the J gene end by 2 bases; junction bases not matched to a gene: 6. Germline loops: CDR1 SGDLS, CDR2 YYNGEE. CDR3 length equals 16 residues. In DNA, the CDR3 is TGTGCCAGCAGCGTACTAGCGGGCCGCGCCACAGATACGCAGTATTTT. This sequence encodes CASSVLAGRATDTQYF.

The genes are TRBV7-8 and TRBJ2-3; a possible D gene is TRBD1 (6 bases). There are 16 residues in the CDR3. Looked up from germline, CDR1 is SGHVS and CDR2 is FQNEAQ. The V gene lost 0 bases and the J gene lost 8 bases, with 18 bases spanning the gap. CDR3 sequence (DNA): TGTGCCAGCAGCTTAGCGGGGGCAGCCCGCTTAGGTACGCAGTATTTT. This gives the protein CASSLAGAARLGTQYF.

The V and J genes are TRBV6-4 and TRBJ2-7; 8 nucleotides match TRBD1. The V and J ends lost 7 bases and 3 bases, in that order; junction bases with no gene match: 14. Germline CDR1 and CDR2: MRHNA and SNTAGT. This CDR3 is built from 16 residues. This CDR3 reads CASIIRWTGMGYEQYF. CDR3 nucleotides: TGTGCCAGCATCATTCGATGGACAGGGATGGGCTACGAGCAGTACTTC.

In its sample, this clone was seen once. V gene TRBV28 combines with J gene TRBJ1-1; the D gene is possibly TRBD1 (5 bases). Germline V CDR1 and CDR2: MDHEN, SYDVKM. The V end lost 3 bases, the J end lost 1 base, and 18 bases lay between the germline ends. There are 17 residues in the CDR3. The CDR3 DNA is TGTGCCAGCAGTTTCCTGAGCAGCAGGGCCGAGAACACTGAAGCTTTCTTT. It specifies CASSFLSSRAENTEAFF.

This clone appeared a single time. The rearrangement uses TRBV4-3 and TRBJ1-4; tentative D call: TRBD1 (6 bases). The CDR3 is 17 amino acids. V shed 2 bases and J shed 8 bases, with 21 bases lying between them. Per the germline V gene, CDR1 is LGHNA and CDR2 is YSLEER. CDR3: CASSQSAGTRRREKLFF. As DNA, the CDR3 is TGCGCCAGCAGCCAATCCGCCGGGACAAGGAGAAGGGAAAAACTGTTTTTT.